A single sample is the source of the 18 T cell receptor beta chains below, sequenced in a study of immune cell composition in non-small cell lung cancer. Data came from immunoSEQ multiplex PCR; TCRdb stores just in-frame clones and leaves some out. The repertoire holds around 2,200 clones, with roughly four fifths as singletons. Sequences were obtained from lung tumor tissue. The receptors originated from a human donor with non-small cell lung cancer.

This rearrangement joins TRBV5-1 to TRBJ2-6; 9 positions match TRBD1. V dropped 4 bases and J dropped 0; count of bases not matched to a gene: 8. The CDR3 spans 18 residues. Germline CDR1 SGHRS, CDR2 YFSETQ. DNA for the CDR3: TGCGCCAGCAGCCTACAGGGGGCGAGGAGCTCTGGGGCCAACGTCCTGACTTTC. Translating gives CASSLQGARSSGANVLTF.

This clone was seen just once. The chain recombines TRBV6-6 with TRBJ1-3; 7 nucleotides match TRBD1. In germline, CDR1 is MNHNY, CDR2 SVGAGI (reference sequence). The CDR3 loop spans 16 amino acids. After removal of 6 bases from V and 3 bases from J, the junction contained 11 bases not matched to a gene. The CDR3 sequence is CASRPGTVMVGNTIYF. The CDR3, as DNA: TGTGCCAGCAGACCAGGGACAGTAATGGTTGGAAACACCATATATTTT.

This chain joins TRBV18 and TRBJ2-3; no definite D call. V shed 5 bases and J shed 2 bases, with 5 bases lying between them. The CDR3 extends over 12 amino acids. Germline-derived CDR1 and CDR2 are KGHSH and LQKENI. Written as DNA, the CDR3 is TGTGCCAGCTCATTCTTCACAGATACGCAGTATTTT. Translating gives CASSFFTDTQYF.

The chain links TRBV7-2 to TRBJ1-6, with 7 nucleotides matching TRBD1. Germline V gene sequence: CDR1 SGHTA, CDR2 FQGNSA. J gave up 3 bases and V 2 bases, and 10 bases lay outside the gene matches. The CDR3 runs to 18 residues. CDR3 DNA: TGTGCCAGCAGCTTACAACGACCGGGACAGTTCTATAATTCACCCCTCCACTTT. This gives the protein CASSLQRPGQFYNSPLHF. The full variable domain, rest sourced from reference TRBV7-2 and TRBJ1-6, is GAGVSQSPSNKVTEKGKDVELRCDPISGHTALYWYRQSLGQGLEFLIYFQGNSAPDKSGLPSDRFSAERTGGSVSTLTIQRTQQEDSAVYLCASSLQRPGQFYNSPLHFGNGTRLTVT.

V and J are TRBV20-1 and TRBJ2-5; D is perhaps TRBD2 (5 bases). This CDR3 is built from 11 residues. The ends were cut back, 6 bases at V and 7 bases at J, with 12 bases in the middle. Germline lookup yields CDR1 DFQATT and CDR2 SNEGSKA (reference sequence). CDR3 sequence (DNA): TGCAGTGCGCCAACTGCGGGGACCCAGTACTTC. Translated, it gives CSAPTAGTQYF.

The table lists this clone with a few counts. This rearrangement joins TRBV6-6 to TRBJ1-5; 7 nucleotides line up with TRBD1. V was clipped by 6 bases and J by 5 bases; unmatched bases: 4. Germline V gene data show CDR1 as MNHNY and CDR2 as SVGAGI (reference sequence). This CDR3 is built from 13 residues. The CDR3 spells CASRPDRDQPQHF. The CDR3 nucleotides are TGTGCCAGCAGGCCTGACAGGGATCAGCCCCAGCATTTT.

CDR3 sequence: CASSLDPSNTGELFF. CDR3 DNA sequence: TGTGCCAGCAGCTTAGATCCTAGCAACACCGGGGAGCTGTTTTTT. V and J are TRBV11-2 and TRBJ2-2, with D possibly TRBD2 on 5 matching bases. V gave up 0 bases and J gave up 2 bases, with 7 bases separating them. Germline values: CDR1 SGHAT, CDR2 FQNNGV. The CDR3 has 15 residues.

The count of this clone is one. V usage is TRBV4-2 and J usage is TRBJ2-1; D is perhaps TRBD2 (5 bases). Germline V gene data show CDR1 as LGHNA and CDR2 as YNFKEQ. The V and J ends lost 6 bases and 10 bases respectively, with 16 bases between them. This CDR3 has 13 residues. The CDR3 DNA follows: TGTGCCAGCAGGGTTTCCTTACTAGGGGAGCAGTTCTTC. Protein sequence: CASRVSLLGEQFF.

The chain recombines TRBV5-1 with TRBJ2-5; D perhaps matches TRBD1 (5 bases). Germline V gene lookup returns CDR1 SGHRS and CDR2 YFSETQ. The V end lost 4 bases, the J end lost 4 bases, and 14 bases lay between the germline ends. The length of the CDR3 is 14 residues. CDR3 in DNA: TGCGCCAGCAGCACAAGGGGCAATCTAGAGACCCAGTACTTC. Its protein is CASSTRGNLETQYF.

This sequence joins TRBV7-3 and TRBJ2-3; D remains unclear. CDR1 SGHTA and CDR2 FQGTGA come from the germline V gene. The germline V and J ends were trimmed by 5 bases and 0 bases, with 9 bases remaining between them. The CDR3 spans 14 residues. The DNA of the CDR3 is TGTGCCAGCAGCCAAAGCCTTAGCACAGATACGCAGTATTTT. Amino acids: CASSQSLSTDTQYF.

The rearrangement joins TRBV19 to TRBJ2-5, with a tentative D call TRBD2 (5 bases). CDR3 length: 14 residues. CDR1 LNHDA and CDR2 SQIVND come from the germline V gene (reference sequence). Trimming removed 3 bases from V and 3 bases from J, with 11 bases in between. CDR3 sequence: CASSIATTKETQYF. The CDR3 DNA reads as TGTGCCAGTAGTATCGCCACGACTAAAGAGACCCAGTACTTC. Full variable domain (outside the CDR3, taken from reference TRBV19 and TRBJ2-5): DGGITQSPKYLFRKEGQNVTLSCEQNLNHDAMYWYRQDPGQGLRLIYYSQIVNDFQKGDIAEGYSVSREKKESFPLTVTSAQKNPTAFYLCASSIATTKETQYFGPGTRLLVL.

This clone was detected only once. CDR3 bases: TGTGCCAGCAGCCCATCGTCTCCAGAGGGACAGCATTTT. This sequence encodes CASSPSSPEGQHF. The chain combines TRBV6-5 with TRBJ1-5; D not certain. Trimming stripped 6 bases from V and 13 bases from J, with 19 bases between. Germline CDR1 MNHEY, CDR2 SVGAGI. This CDR3 spans 13 amino acids.

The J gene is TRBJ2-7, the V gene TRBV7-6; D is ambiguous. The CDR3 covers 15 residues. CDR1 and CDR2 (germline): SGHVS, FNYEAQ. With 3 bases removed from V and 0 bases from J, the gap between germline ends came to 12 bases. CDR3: CASSFQEASSYEQYF. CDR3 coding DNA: TGTGCCAGCAGCTTTCAAGAGGCATCCTCCTACGAGCAGTACTTC.

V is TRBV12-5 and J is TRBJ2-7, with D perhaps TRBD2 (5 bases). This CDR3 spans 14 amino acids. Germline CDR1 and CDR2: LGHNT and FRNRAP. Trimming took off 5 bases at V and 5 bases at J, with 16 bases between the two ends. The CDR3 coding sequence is TGTGCTAGTGGTCGTGCCGGGGAAATGGACGAGCAGTACTTC. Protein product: CASGRAGEMDEQYF.

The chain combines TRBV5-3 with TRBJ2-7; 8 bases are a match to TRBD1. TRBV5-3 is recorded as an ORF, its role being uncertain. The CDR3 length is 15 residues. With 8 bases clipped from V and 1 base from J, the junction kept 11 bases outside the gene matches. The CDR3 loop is CASSLGTGMSYEQYF. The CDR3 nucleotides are TGTGCCAGCAGCCTCGGGACAGGAATGTCCTACGAGCAGTACTTC.

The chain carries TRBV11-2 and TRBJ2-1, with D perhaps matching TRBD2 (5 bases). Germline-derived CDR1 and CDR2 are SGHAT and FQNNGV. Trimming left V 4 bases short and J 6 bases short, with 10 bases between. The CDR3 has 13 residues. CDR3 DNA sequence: TGTGCCAGCAGCTCCGGACTCGGCAATGAGCAGTTCTTC. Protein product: CASSSGLGNEQFF. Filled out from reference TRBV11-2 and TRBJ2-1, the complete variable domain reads EAGVAQSPRYKIIEKRQSVAFWCNPISGHATLYWYQQILGQGPKLLIQFQNNGVVDDSQLPKDRFSAERLKGVDSTLKIQPAKLEDSAVYLCASSSGLGNEQFFGPGTRLTVL.

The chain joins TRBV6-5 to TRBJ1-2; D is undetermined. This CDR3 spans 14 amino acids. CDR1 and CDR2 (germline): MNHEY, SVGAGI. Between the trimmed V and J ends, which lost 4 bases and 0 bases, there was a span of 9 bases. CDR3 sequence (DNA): TGTGCCAGCAGTTCCCCACTTTCTAACTATGGCTACACCTTC. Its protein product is CASSSPLSNYGYTF.

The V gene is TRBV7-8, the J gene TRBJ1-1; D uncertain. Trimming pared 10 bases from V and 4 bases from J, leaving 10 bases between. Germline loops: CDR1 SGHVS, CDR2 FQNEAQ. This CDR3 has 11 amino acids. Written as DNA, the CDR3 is TGTGCCATCCGGTCGGGCACTGAAGCTTTCTTT. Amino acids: CAIRSGTEAFF.